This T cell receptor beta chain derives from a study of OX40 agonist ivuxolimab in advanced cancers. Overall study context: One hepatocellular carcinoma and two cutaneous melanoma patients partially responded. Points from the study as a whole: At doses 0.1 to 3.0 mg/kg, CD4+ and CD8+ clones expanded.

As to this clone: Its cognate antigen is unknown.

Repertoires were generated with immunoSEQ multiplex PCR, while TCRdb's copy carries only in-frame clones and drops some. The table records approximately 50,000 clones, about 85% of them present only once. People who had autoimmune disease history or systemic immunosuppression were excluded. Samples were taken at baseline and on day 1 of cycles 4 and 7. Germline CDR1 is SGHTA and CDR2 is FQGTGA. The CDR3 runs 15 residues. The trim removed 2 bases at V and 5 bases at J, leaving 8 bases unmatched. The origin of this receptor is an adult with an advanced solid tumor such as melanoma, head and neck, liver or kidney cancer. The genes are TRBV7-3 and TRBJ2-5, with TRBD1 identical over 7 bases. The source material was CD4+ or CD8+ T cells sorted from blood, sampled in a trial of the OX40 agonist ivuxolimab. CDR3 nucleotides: TGTGCCAGCAGCTTAGAAGGGGGCCTGGGGGAGACCCAGTACTTC. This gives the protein CASSLEGGLGETQYF.